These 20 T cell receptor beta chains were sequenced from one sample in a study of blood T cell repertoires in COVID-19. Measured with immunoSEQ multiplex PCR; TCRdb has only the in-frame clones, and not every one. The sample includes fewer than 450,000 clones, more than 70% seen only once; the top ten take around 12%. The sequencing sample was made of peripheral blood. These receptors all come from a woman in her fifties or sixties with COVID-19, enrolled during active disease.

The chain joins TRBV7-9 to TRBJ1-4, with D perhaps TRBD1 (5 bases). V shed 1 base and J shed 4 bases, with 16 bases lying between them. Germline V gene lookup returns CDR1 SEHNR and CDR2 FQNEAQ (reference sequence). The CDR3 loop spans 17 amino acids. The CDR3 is CASSLVLRRQLNEKLFF. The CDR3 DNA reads TGTGCCAGCAGCTTAGTATTGAGGCGACAGCTTAATGAAAAACTGTTTTTT. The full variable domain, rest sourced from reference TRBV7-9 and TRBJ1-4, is DTGVSQNPRHKITKRGQNVTFRCDPISEHNRLYWYRQTLGQGPEFLTYFQNEAQLEKSRLLSDRFSAERPKGSFSTLEIQRTEQGDSAMYLCASSLVLRRQLNEKLFFGSGTQLSVL.

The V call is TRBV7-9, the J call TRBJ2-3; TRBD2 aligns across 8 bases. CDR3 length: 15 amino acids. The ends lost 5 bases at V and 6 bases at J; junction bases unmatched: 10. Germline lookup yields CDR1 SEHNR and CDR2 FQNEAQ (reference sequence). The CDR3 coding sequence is TGTGCCAGCAGCCCGGGACGGGGGGGCAGGGATACGCAGTATTTT. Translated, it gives CASSPGRGGRDTQYF.

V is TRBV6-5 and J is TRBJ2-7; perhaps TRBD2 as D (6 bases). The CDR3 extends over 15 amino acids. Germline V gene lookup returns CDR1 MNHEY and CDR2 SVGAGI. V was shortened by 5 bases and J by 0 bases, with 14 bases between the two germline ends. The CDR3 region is CASSPAGTPSYEQYF. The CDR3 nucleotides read TGTGCCAGCAGTCCTGCCGGGACTCCCTCCTACGAGCAGTACTTC.

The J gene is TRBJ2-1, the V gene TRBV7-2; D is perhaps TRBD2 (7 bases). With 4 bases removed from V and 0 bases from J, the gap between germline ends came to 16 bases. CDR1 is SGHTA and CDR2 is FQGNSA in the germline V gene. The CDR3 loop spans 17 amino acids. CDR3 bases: TGTGCCAGCAGCTCCAGGGGAGGGACCGCCTCCTACAATGAGCAGTTCTTC. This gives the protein CASSSRGGTASYNEQFF.

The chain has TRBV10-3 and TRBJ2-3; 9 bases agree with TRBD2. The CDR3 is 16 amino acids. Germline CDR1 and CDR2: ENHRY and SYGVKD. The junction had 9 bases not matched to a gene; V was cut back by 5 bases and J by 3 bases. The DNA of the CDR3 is TGTGCCATCAGTAGGCCGGGACTAGCTGGAACAGATACGCAGTATTTT. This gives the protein CAISRPGLAGTDTQYF.

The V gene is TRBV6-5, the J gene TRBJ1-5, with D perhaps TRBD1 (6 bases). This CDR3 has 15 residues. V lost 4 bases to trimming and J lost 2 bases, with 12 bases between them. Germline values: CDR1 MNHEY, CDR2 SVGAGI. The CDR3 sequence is CASSFDRSGNQPQHF. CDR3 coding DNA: TGTGCCAGCAGTTTTGACAGGAGTGGCAATCAGCCCCAGCATTTT.

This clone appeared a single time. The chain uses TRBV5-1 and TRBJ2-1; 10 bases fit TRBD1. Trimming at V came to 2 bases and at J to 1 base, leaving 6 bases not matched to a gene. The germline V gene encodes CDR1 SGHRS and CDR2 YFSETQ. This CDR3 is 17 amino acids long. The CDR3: CASSFIPGQGSYNEQFF. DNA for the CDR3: TGCGCCAGCAGCTTTATACCGGGACAGGGGTCCTACAATGAGCAGTTCTTC.

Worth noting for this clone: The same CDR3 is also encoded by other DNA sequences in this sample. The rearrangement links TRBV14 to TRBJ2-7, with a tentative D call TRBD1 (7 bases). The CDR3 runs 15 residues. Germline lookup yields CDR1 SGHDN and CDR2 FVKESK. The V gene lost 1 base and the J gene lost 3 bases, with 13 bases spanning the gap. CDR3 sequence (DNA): TGTGCCAGCAGCCAAGGACAGGGAGGTCTCTACGAGCAGTACTTC. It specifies CASSQGQGGLYEQYF.

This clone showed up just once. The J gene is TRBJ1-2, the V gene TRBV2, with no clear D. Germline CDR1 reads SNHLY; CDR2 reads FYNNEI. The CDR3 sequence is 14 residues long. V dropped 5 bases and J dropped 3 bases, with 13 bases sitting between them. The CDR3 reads CASSPDLEDYGYTF. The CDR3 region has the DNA TGTGCCAGCAGTCCCGACCTAGAGGACTATGGCTACACCTTC. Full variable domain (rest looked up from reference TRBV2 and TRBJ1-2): EPEVTQTPSHQVTQMGQEVILRCVPISNHLYFYWYRQILGQKVEFLVSFYNNEISEKSEIFDDQFSVERPDGSNFTLKIRSTKLEDSAMYFCASSPDLEDYGYTFGSGTRLTVV.

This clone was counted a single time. The CDR3 sequence: CASSFYADYGYTF. Here the CDR3 DNA reads TGTGCCAGCAGTTTTTACGCGGACTATGGCTACACCTTC. The chain uses TRBV28 and TRBJ1-2; D is undetermined. V dropped 3 bases and J dropped 3 bases, with 8 bases sitting between them. Germline V CDR1 and CDR2: MDHEN, SYDVKM. This CDR3 is 13 amino acids long.

CDR3 region: CASSLTDTDIQYF. CDR3 in DNA: TGTGCCAGCAGCTTAACGGACACTGACATTCAGTACTTC. This chain uses TRBV7-7 with TRBJ2-4; a possible D gene is TRBD1 (5 bases). V shed 2 bases and J shed 8 bases, with 10 bases lying between them. The CDR3 spans 13 residues. Germline loops: CDR1 SSHAT, CDR2 FNYEAQ (reference sequence).

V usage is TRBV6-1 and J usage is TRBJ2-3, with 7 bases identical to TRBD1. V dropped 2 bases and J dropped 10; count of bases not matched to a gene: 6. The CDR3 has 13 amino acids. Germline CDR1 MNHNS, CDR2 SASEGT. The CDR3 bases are TGTGCCAGCAGTGAAAGACAGGGCCTCTCGCAGTATTTT. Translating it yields CASSERQGLSQYF.

CDR3 nucleotide sequence: TGTGCCAGCAGCTTGGAGCGGGGACCTTCCTACGAGCAGTACTTC. Protein: CASSLERGPSYEQYF. The rearrangement joins TRBV5-4 to TRBJ2-7; 7 nucleotides line up with TRBD2. The V gene's germline CDR1 is SGHNT and CDR2 YYREEE (reference sequence). Trimming at V came to 0 bases and at J to 1 base, leaving 4 bases not matched to a gene. The CDR3 extends over 15 amino acids.

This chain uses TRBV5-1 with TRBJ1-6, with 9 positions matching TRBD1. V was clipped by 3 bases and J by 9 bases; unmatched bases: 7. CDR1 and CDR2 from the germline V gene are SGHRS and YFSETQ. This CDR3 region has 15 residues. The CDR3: CASSYGDRDVSPLHF. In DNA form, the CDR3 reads TGCGCCAGCAGCTATGGGGACAGGGACGTTTCACCCCTCCACTTT.

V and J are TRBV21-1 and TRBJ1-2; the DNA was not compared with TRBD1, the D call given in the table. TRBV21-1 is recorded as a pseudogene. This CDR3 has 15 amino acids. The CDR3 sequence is CASSKEDRGVYGYTF. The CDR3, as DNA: TGTGCCAGCAGCAAAGAGGACAGGGGAGTCTATGGCTACACCTTC.

DNA for the CDR3: TGTGCCTGGAGGTCGGCTCTTGCCCCCGGAGGGAACACTGAAGCTTTCTTT. Amino acid sequence: CAWRSALAPGGNTEAFF. The chain combines TRBV30 with TRBJ1-1; the D is unclear. The length of the CDR3 is 17 residues. Trimming left V 3 bases short and J 1 base short, with 21 bases between. The germline CDR1 and CDR2 sequences are GTSNPN and SVGIG (reference sequence).

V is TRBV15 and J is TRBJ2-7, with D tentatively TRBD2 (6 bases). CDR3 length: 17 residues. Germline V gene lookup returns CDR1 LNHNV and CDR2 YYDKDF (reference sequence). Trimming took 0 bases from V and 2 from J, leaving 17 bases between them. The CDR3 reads CATSRDYGGTNTYEQYF. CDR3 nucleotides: TGTGCCACCAGCAGAGATTATGGGGGGACGAACACCTACGAGCAGTACTTC.

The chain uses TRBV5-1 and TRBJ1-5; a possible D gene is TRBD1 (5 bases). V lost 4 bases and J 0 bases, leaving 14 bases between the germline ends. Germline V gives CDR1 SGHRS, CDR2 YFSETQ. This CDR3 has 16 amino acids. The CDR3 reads CASSAGPYYSNQPQHF. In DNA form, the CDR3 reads TGCGCCAGCAGCGCAGGGCCTTATTATAGCAATCAGCCCCAGCATTTT.

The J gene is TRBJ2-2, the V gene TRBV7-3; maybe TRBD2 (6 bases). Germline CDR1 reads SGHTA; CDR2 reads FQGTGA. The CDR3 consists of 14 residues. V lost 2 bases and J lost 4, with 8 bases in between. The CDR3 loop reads CASSLGGGTGELFF. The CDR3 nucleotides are TGTGCCAGCAGCTTAGGGGGAGGCACCGGGGAGCTGTTTTTT.

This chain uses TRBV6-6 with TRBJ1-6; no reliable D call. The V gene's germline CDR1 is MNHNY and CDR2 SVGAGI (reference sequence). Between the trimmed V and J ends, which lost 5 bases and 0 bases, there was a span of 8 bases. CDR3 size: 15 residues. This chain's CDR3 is CASSTMSSYNSPLHF. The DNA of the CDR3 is TGTGCCAGCAGTACGATGAGCTCCTATAATTCACCCCTCCACTTT.